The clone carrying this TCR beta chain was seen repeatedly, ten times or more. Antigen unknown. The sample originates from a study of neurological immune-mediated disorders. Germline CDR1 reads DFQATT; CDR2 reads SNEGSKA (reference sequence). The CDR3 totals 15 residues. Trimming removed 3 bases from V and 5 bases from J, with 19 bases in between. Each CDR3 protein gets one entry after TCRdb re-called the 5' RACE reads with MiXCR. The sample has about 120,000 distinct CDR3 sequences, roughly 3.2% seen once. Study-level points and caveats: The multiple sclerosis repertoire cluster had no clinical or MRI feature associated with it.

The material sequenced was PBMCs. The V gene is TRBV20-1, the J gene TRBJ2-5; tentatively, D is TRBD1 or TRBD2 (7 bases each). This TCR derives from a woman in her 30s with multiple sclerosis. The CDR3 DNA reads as TGCAGTGCTAGTGAGGCTCAGGGGGGGATGGAGACCCAGTACTTC. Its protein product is CSASEAQGGMETQYF.